This TCR beta chain was sequenced during a study of control samples from healthy donors and cancer patients. V dropped 4 bases and J dropped 4 bases, with 5 bases sitting between them. CDR3 length: 11 residues. Looked up from germline, CDR1 is DFQATT and CDR2 is SNEGSKA (reference sequence). Sequencing was performed with immunoSEQ multiplex PCR; in TCRdb, only in-frame clones are kept and a portion is missing. The repertoire has 210,000 or so clones, about 90% of them found once; the top ten carry 1.5% to 2%. This receptor was taken from a young man in good health. J is TRBJ2-1 and V is TRBV20-1; the D is unclear. The sample comprised blood. The CDR3 sequence is CSAIDYNEQFF. The CDR3 region has the DNA TGCAGTGCTATAGATTACAATGAGCAGTTCTTC.